The 22 T cell receptor beta chains reported below all come from one sample, sequenced in a study of cytomegalovirus exposure and HLA in healthy donors. PCR primers comprised 60 Vbeta and 13 Jbeta primers. Assay used: immunoSEQ multiplex PCR; TCRdb lists only in-frame clones, some missing. The sample consists of 110,000 to 150,000 clones, roughly 9.8% of them appearing once. The specimen was PBMCs. These receptors were taken from a man aged 50 or older in good health and CMV-seronegative.

In this sample, this clone turned up a few times. The chain links TRBV28 to TRBJ2-2; TRBD1 might be the D (5 bases). Germline lookup yields CDR1 MDHEN and CDR2 SYDVKM. The germline V and J ends were trimmed by 6 bases and 4 bases, with 15 bases remaining between them. The CDR3 is 15 residues long. This CDR3 is CASSPLGAATGELFF. The CDR3 DNA reads as TGTGCCAGCAGCCCCTTAGGGGCGGCCACCGGGGAGCTGTTTTTT.

The chain is built from TRBV19 and TRBJ1-1; D call uncertain. Trimming shortened V by 8 bases and J by 3 bases, and 16 bases separated the two germline ends. Germline V lookup: CDR1 LNHDA, CDR2 SQIVND (reference sequence). This CDR3 comprises 14 residues. The DNA for the CDR3 is TGTGCCAGTTCTCCTGATATTCGAGACACTGAAGCTTTCTTT. It encodes CASSPDIRDTEAFF.

The V gene is TRBV18, the J gene TRBJ1-1; the match to TRBD1 covers 9 bases. Germline CDR1 reads KGHSH; CDR2 reads LQKENI. The V segment lost 1 base and the J segment 4 bases; nucleotides outside the gene matches: 10. The CDR3 consists of 17 residues. The CDR3 region is CASSPLGTGRGSTEAFF. The CDR3 DNA reads TGTGCCAGCTCACCACTCGGGACAGGGAGGGGAAGCACTGAAGCTTTCTTT.

This clone was detected only a few times. The rearrangement uses TRBV7-9 and TRBJ1-4, with TRBD1 matching 7 bases. CDR1 is SEHNR, CDR2 FQNEAQ, per germline (reference sequence). The CDR3 sequence is 15 residues long. V trimming: 5 bases; J trimming: 8 bases; junction bases outside the gene matches: 11. Written as DNA, the CDR3 is TGTGCCAGCAGCCCCCCAGACAGGGAACGAGAAAAACTGTTTTTT. Its protein product is CASSPPDREREKLFF.

V usage is TRBV10-1 and J usage is TRBJ2-5; the match to TRBD2 covers 7 bases. The CDR3 totals 13 residues. Germline assignment: CDR1 WNHNN and CDR2 SYGVQD (reference sequence). The V segment lost 4 bases and the J segment 4 bases; nucleotides outside the gene matches: 3. CDR3 in DNA: TGCGCCAGCAGTGCCCGCGGGGGAGAGACCCAGTACTTC. Translating gives CASSARGGETQYF.

This clone has just a few counts. V and J are TRBV6-5 and TRBJ1-1, with 7 bases identical to TRBD1. V lost 5 bases, J lost 5 bases, and 8 bases stayed unmatched. CDR3 length: 14 residues. The germline CDR1 and CDR2 sequences are MNHEY and SVGAGI. The CDR3 sequence is CASSATGVWTEAFF. The DNA for the CDR3 is TGTGCCAGCAGTGCTACAGGGGTCTGGACTGAAGCTTTCTTT.

This clone came up a few times. The chain carries TRBV28 and TRBJ1-5; D possibly corresponds to TRBD1 (6 bases). From germline, CDR1 is MDHEN and CDR2 SYDVKM. V was trimmed by 6 bases and J by 0 bases, leaving 12 bases between them. This CDR3 is 15 amino acids long. CDR3 in amino acids: CASSLGAASNQPQHF. The CDR3 coding sequence is TGTGCCAGCAGCTTGGGGGCGGCTAGCAATCAGCCCCAGCATTTT.

The rearrangement links TRBV7-8 to TRBJ1-4; no definite D call. The CDR3 is 17 residues long. V lost 0 bases to trimming and J lost 8 bases, with 19 bases between them. Germline CDR1 SGHVS, CDR2 FQNEAQ. DNA of the CDR3: TGTGCCAGCAGCTTAGCAGGTTTTCGGGGATGGCAAGAAAAACTGTTTTTT. The encoded protein is CASSLAGFRGWQEKLFF.

The J gene is TRBJ2-2, the V gene TRBV28; 10 positions agree with TRBD2. Trimming cost V 2 bases and J 7 bases; bases outside gene matches: 10. Germline CDR1 and CDR2: MDHEN and SYDVKM. The CDR3 sequence is 17 residues long. The CDR3 bases are TGTGCCAGCAGTTTACCCAGCGGGAGGGATTATAGCGGGGAGCTGTTTTTT. It yields the protein CASSLPSGRDYSGELFF.

The table lists this clone with a few counts. This chain links TRBV2 with TRBJ1-1; D may be TRBD1 (5 bases). Trimming left V 3 bases short and J 2 bases short, with 10 bases between. Per germline, CDR1 SNHLY and CDR2 FYNNEI. The CDR3 has 14 residues. The CDR3 bases are TGTGCCAGCAGTGATGGGCAGGGAAACACTGAAGCTTTCTTT. Its translation: CASSDGQGNTEAFF. The variable domain in full, completed from reference TRBV2 and TRBJ1-1, reads EPEVTQTPSHQVTQMGQEVILRCVPISNHLYFYWYRQILGQKVEFLVSFYNNEISEKSEIFDDQFSVERPDGSNFTLKIRSTKLEDSAMYFCASSDGQGNTEAFFGQGTRLTVV.

This rearrangement joins TRBV5-1 to TRBJ2-3, with D uncertain. From germline, CDR1 is SGHRS and CDR2 YFSETQ. V was cut by 2 bases and J by 3 bases, with 13 bases left in between. This CDR3 comprises 15 residues. The CDR3 protein is CASSLPGGSTDTQYF. As DNA, the CDR3 is TGCGCCAGCAGCTTACCCGGCGGATCAACAGATACGCAGTATTTT.

The CDR3 sequence: CASSPEGNTIYF. The CDR3 DNA reads TGCGCCAGCAGCCCTGAGGGAAACACCATATATTTT. The rearrangement links TRBV5-1 to TRBJ1-3, with D unclear. The ends were cut back, 4 bases at V and 4 bases at J, with 6 bases in the middle. Germline CDR1 SGHRS, CDR2 YFSETQ. CDR3 size: 12 residues.

CDR3 loop: CAISESGQGDQPQHF. The CDR3 DNA follows: TGTGCCATCAGTGAGTCAGGACAGGGTGATCAGCCCCAGCATTTT. The genes are TRBV10-3 and TRBJ1-5; 8 bases agree with TRBD1. J gave up 5 bases and V 0 bases, and 3 bases lay outside the gene matches. Per germline, CDR1 ENHRY and CDR2 SYGVKD. The CDR3 runs to 15 residues.

This clone was observed a few times. The rearrangement links TRBV7-2 to TRBJ2-1; 10 nucleotides match TRBD2. From germline, CDR1 is SGHTA and CDR2 FQGNSA. CDR3 length: 14 amino acids. The junction had 5 bases not matched to a gene; V was cut back by 3 bases and J by 9 bases. The CDR3 sequence: CASSFGTSAGEQFF. CDR3 DNA sequence: TGTGCCAGCAGCTTCGGGACTAGCGCAGGTGAGCAGTTCTTC.

This clone has only a few counts. J is TRBJ2-1 and V is TRBV29-1; TRBD2 matches at 10 bases. V lost 6 bases to trimming and J lost 3 bases; unmatched junction nucleotides: 2. The CDR3 length is 13 residues. Germline V gene lookup returns CDR1 SQVTM and CDR2 ANQGSEA. Here the CDR3 reads CSVGTSDYNEQFF. The CDR3, as DNA: TGCAGCGTCGGGACTAGCGACTACAATGAGCAGTTCTTC.

This clone has just a few counts. The genes are TRBV7-9 and TRBJ2-2, with 11 bases aligning to TRBD2. The CDR3 is made up of 17 amino acids. CDR1 is SEHNR, CDR2 FQNEAQ, per germline (reference sequence). Trimming cost V 5 bases and J 4 bases; bases outside gene matches: 9. CDR3 residues: CASSTRTSGSTTGELFF. CDR3 coding DNA: TGTGCCAGCAGCACAAGAACTAGCGGGAGTACCACCGGGGAGCTGTTTTTT.

The V gene is TRBV6-6, the J gene TRBJ1-4; 10 bases line up with TRBD1. This CDR3 spans 14 amino acids. Losses at the gene ends were 6 bases for V and 8 bases for J; bases not matched to a gene: 6. Germline CDR1 reads MNHNY; CDR2 reads SVGAGI (reference sequence). The CDR3 loop is CASRRQGAREKLFF. DNA for the CDR3: TGTGCCAGCAGGCGACAGGGGGCTCGGGAAAAACTGTTTTTT.

This clone was observed a few times. The J gene is TRBJ2-1, the V gene TRBV19; TRBD2 matches at 16 bases. CDR1 and CDR2 (germline): LNHDA, SQIVND (reference sequence). The CDR3 is 21 residues long. J lost 3 bases, V lost 1 base, and 12 bases had no gene match. Here the CDR3 reads CASSIGGPGTSGRASYNEQFF. CDR3 nucleotides: TGTGCCAGTAGTATAGGCGGGCCCGGGACTAGCGGGAGGGCCAGCTACAATGAGCAGTTCTTC.

The genes are TRBV27 and TRBJ2-7; the D gene is possibly TRBD1 (6 bases). The CDR3 contains 12 residues. V lost 5 bases and J 4 bases, leaving 9 bases between the germline ends. Germline assignment: CDR1 MNHEY and CDR2 SMNVEV (reference sequence). The chain's CDR3 is CASSPQGYEQYF. The CDR3 DNA follows: TGTGCCAGCAGTCCACAGGGTTACGAGCAGTACTTC.

There are a few counts of this clone. CDR3 sequence: CASSPQDSEAPLHF. The DNA of the CDR3 is TGTGCCAGCTCACCACAGGACAGCGAGGCGCCCCTCCACTTT. The chain links TRBV18 to TRBJ1-6; D may be TRBD1 (6 bases). CDR3 size: 14 residues. V was trimmed by 1 base and J by 13 bases, leaving 14 bases between them. Germline lookup yields CDR1 KGHSH and CDR2 LQKENI.

Only a few counts were recorded for this clone. The CDR3 loop is CASSLGLAGYYNEQFF. The CDR3 DNA is TGTGCCAGCAGCTTAGGGCTAGCGGGATACTACAATGAGCAGTTCTTC. The chain employs TRBV7-3 and TRBJ2-1; the match to TRBD2 covers 9 bases. The CDR3 sequence is 16 residues long. CDR1 is SGHTA and CDR2 is FQGTGA in the germline V gene. The J segment lost 3 bases and the V segment lost 2 bases, leaving 5 bases of the junction unmatched. The complete variable domain, with remaining parts taken from reference TRBV7-3 and TRBJ2-1, reads GAGVSQTPSNKVTEKGKYVELRCDPISGHTALYWYRQSLGQGPEFLIYFQGTGAADDSGLPNDRFFAVRPEGSVSTLKIQRTERGDSAVYLCASSLGLAGYYNEQFFGPGTRLTVL.

This clone has ten or more counts. The rearrangement links TRBV7-9 to TRBJ1-1; 10 bases line up with TRBD1. This CDR3 region has 15 residues. The germline gives CDR1 SEHNR, CDR2 FQNEAQ (reference sequence). V dropped 10 bases and J dropped 4; count of bases not matched to a gene: 12. CDR3 protein: CATSGTGEKGTEAFF. CDR3 nucleotide sequence: TGTGCCACCTCCGGGACAGGGGAAAAAGGCACTGAAGCTTTCTTT.